The source of this T cell receptor beta chain is a study of blood T cell repertoires in COVID-19 (dated by TCRdb to the early 2020s). In the study overall: Samples from collaborators originated in the United States, Italy and Spain and spanned both the acute and convalescent phases of COVID-19. The prospective study material was composed of cDNA or gDNA derived from T cells, B-cell-depleted T cells, or PBMCs. Deeply sampled blood TCRbeta repertoires from subjects exposed to, actively infected with, or recovered from COVID-19 were included in the dataset. The repertoires were released in a freely available public database meant as a resource for research on the immune response to SARS-CoV-2. Samples were obtained from the ongoing ImmuneRACE study (first 160 participants) and from approximately 1,200 subjects provided by 6 global collaborators. Sample metadata almost always included a de-identified subject ID, COVID-19 status, age in years and sex. HLA class I and class II types, where available, came from metadata supplied by the sample provider rather than from assay-based typing. Broader findings and caveats from the paper: The amount of clinical and demographic metadata varied by source and participant and was provided uncurated.

TCRbeta CDR3 regions were amplified from genomic DNA by means of the immunoSEQ Assay, a bias-controlled multiplex PCR. The published analysis was carried out like this. The number of nucleated cells in each sample was estimated by amplification of reference gene primers within the assay. To quantify the absolute abundance of each unique TCRbeta CDR3 rearrangement, sequence reads were collapsed and filtered. For each sample, productive Simpson clonality was calculated as the square root of Simpson's diversity index over productive rearrangements. What TCRdb holds here is the immuneACCESS table cut down to in-frame rearrangements. Part of the clones is not present; checked against another copy, under half of the missing clones reflect an unresolved V gene, and the others are unexplained. V, J and clone size reflect that table, while D and trimming were determined from the DNA. The sample table records some 200,000 clones; around four fifths of these occur just once. The top ten clones comprise about 10% of the sample.

Points on this clone: The antigen it binds to is not known. No base quality values were provided; no much bigger clone lies one nucleotide off.

Participants in the prospective study were aged about 18 to 95 years, lived in 24 United States geographic areas, and enrolled through a virtual design. Cohort assignment in the prospective study relied on participant-reported clinical history from a screening survey and a study questionnaire. Recovered participants in ImmuneRACE Cohort 3 were defined by two consecutive negative NP/OP PCR tests, clearance by a healthcare professional, or resolution of symptoms. In the prospective study, mobile phlebotomists collected whole blood, serum and a nasopharyngeal or oropharyngeal swab from each participant. Participants in the prospective study had the option to provide additional blood draws and questionnaires over an approximately 2-month period. Before DNA extraction, prospective study blood samples were shipped either frozen or at room temperature. Counted from cysteine to phenylalanine, this CDR3 has 13 amino acids. Here the CDR3 DNA is all that survives: 39 bases in frame from base 1. Sequences LNHDA (CDR1) and SQIVND (CDR2) are obtained from the germline V gene (reference sequence). V lost 5 bases and J lost 6 bases; the stretch between them is 13 bases long.

The receptor comes from a man between 40 and 49 years old who had recovered from COVID-19. The sequence joins TRBV19 to TRBJ1-2; confidence is insufficient to name the D gene. Source material: PBMCs or T cells enriched from blood (not recorded which). At the DNA level, the sequence is TGTGCCAGTAGTCCACCCAAGAACAATGGCTACACCTTC. This encodes CASSPPKNNGYTF.